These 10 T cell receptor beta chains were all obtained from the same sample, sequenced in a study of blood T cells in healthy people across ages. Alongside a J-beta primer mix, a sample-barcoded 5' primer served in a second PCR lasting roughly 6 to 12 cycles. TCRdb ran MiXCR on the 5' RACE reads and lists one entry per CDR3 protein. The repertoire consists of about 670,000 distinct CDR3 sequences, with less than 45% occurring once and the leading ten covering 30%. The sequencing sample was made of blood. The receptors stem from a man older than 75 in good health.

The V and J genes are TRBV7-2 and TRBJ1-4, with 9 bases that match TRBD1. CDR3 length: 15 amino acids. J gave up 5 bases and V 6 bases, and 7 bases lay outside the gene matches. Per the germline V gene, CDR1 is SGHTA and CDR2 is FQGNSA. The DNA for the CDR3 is TGTGCCAGCAGTCAAACGGGACAGGGAAATGAAAAACTGTTTTTT. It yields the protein CASSQTGQGNEKLFF.

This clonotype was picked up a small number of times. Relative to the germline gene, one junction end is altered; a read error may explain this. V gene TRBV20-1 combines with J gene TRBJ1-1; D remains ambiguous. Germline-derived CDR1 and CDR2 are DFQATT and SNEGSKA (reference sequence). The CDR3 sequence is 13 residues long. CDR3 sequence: CSAFLRPNSEAFF. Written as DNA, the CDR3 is TGCAGTGCTTTTTTGAGGCCGAACTCTGAAGCTTTCTTT.

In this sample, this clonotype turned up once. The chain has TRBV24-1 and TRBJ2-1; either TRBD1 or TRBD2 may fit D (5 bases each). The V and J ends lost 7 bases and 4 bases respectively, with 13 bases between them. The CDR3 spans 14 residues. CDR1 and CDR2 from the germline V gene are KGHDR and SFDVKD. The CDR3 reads CATRGDGTYNEQFF. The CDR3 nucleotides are TGTGCCACCAGAGGGGACGGTACATACAATGAGCAGTTCTTC.

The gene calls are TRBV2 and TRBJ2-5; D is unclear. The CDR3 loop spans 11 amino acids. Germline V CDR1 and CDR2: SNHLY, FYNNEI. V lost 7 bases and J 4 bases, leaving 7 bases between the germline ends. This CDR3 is CASIDIETQYF. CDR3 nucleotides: TGTGCCAGCATCGATATAGAGACCCAGTACTTC.

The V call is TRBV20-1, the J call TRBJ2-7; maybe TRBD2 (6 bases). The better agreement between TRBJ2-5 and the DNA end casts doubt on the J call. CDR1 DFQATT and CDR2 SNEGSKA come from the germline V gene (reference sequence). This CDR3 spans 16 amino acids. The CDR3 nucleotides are TGCAGTGCCCTACTGATGGGTCGCGGGGCGGAAAAGACCCAGTACTTC. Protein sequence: CSALLMGRGAEKTQYF.

CDR3 residues: CSARPQGMEETQYF. CDR3 in DNA: TGCAGTGCTCGACCCCAGGGTATGGAAGAGACCCAGTACTTC. V usage is TRBV20-1 and J usage is TRBJ2-5; D perhaps matches TRBD1 (5 bases). V lost 5 bases and J lost 3, with 16 bases in between. Per the germline V gene, CDR1 is DFQATT and CDR2 is SNEGSKA (reference sequence). The CDR3 runs 14 residues.

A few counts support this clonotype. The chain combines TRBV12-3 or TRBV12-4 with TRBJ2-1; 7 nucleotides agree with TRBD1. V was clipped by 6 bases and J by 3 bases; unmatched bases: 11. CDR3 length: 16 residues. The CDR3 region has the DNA TGTGCCAGCAGCCACACCACAGGGGTAGTCTACAATGAGCAGTTCTTC. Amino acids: CASSHTTGVVYNEQFF.

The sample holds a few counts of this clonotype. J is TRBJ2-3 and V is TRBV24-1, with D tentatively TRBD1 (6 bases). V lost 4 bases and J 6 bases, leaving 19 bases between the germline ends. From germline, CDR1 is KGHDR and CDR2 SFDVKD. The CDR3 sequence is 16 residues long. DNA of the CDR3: TGTGCCACCAGTGACCCGAGGACAGCCTCTAGGGATACGCAGTATTTT. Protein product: CATSDPRTASRDTQYF.

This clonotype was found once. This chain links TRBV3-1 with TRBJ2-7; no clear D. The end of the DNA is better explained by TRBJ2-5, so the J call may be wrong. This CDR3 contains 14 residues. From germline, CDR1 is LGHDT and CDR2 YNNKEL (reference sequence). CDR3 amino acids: CASSQRSEKETQYF. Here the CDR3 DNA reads TGTGCCAGCAGCCAACGTTCCGAAAAAGAGACCCAGTACTTC.

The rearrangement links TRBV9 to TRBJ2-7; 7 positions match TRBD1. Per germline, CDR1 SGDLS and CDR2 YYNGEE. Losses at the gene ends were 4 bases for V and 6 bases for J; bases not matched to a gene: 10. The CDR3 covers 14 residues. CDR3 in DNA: TGTGCCAGCAGCCCCCCGGGACAGCCAAGCGAGCAGTACTTC. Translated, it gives CASSPPGQPSEQYF.